Presented here are 4 T cell receptor beta chains from one specimen sequenced in a study of Graves' ophthalmopathy and Graves' hyperthyroidism (dated by TCRdb to 2017 to 2018). Sequenced using an Illumina HiSeq 2000. For repertoire sequencing, the TCR beta CDR3 regions were amplified from RNA transcripts. A first-round RT-PCR used HTBI primers with the Qiagen OneStep RT-PCR kit, followed by a second-round multiplex PCR, size selection and purification. Using fastp at Q25 and MiXCR, TCRdb reprocessed the public reads and kept productive beta chains. Every distinct CDR3 protein forms one entry, paired with its most common genes and DNA. This sample comprises 150,000 to 200,000 distinct CDR3 sequences, 37% of them detected only once. The top ten constitute around 5.8% of the sample. Material: peripheral blood. These receptors were collected from a woman aged 40-49 years with Graves' ophthalmopathy. Donor details come from another sample of the same person, matched by shared clones.

V usage is TRBV12-3 or TRBV12-4 and J usage is TRBJ1-1, with a possible D match to TRBD1 (5 bases). The V and J ends lost 4 bases and 3 bases respectively, with 18 bases between them. The CDR3 loop spans 16 amino acids. Here the CDR3 reads CASSSLHSGAYTEAFF. CDR3 nucleotide sequence: TGTGCCAGCAGTTCCTTACATTCCGGGGCATACACTGAAGCTTTCTTT.

The DNA for the CDR3 is TGTGCCAGCAGCTTAGGATGGAGGGACAATCAGCCCCAGCATTTT. Protein product: CASSLGWRDNQPQHF. The chain is built from TRBV11-2 and TRBJ1-5; D unclear. V was clipped by 1 base and J by 3 bases, with 10 bases between them. The CDR3 totals 15 residues. From germline, CDR1 is SGHAT and CDR2 FQNNGV.

There are many counts of this clonotype. V usage is TRBV6-2 or TRBV6-3 and J usage is TRBJ2-7, with D maybe TRBD2 (6 bases). Trimming cost V 0 bases and J 4 bases, with 19 bases left between them. CDR1 is MNHEY and CDR2 is SVGEGT in the germline V gene. The length of the CDR3 is 17 residues. The CDR3 protein is CASSYSTSGGNTYEQYF. The CDR3 coding sequence is TGTGCCAGCAGTTACTCGACGTCCGGGGGTAACACTTACGAGCAGTACTTC.

This clonotype was counted at least ten times. The chain joins TRBV11-2 to TRBJ2-7; D tentatively reads TRBD1 or TRBD2 (5 bases each). Germline V gene lookup returns CDR1 SGHAT and CDR2 FQNNGV. Trimming took off 1 base at V and 3 bases at J, with 13 bases between the two ends. The CDR3 runs to 15 residues. The CDR3 is CASSLALGPNYEQYF. In nucleotides, the CDR3 is TGTGCCAGCAGCTTAGCTCTGGGACCGAACTACGAGCAGTACTTC.